This T cell receptor (beta chain) was identified in a study of CXCR3-negative and CXCR3-positive naive CD8 T cells. Broader study findings: Naive subsets did not differ in surface CD5, and the authors estimated TCR strength using properties of the TRB CDR3. In CXCR3-positive naive cells, the TRB CDR3s were more hydrophobic than in CXCR3-negative naive cells.

Naive cells were sorted as CD45RO-, CCR7+, CD27+ and CD95-. This CDR3 has 14 residues. Germline CDR1 and CDR2: SGDLS and YYNGEE. Via 5' RACE with UMI labels, TRB cDNA libraries were prepared. TCRdb reprocessed the 5' RACE reads; each CDR3 protein has one entry and no DNA is given. This table lists 110,000 or so distinct CDR3 sequences. Comment on this clonotype: The antigen remains undetermined.

This TCR was recovered from a human donor in good health. Some clones in this sample may be carry-over from other donors' samples. The chain employs TRBV9 and TRBJ2-7; checking the TCRdb D call of TRBD2 is not possible without DNA. Sequencing input: naive CXCR3+ CD8+ T cells from blood. Subset here: CD45RO-CCR7+CD27+CD95- naive CD8+ T cells expressing CXCR3 (TNR3+). This chain's CDR3 is CASSVEWEGGEQYF.